The present TCR beta chain was sequenced within a study of PD-1 blockade in classical Hodgkin lymphoma. The study's findings and limits: Lower baseline TCR diversity was reported for newly diagnosed patients than for healthy donors. Complete responders showed a baseline diversity that resembled the diversity of newly diagnosed patients.

This table comes from immunoSEQ multiplex PCR, and its TCRdb copy is limited to in-frame clones, with some not included. The sample carries tens of thousands of clones, 90% recorded once. This clone was found a few times. Antigen specificity is unknown. Germline loops: CDR1 SGHTA, CDR2 FQGTGA. The CDR3 extends over 12 amino acids. Trimming pared 2 bases from V and 9 bases from J, leaving 8 bases between. The time point: cycle 4 day 1 (C4D1), after 6 weeks of nivolumab. Every patient was affected by relapse after autologous stem cell transplantation, while exposure to brentuximab vedotin was not uniform.

The TCR was taken from a human donor with classical Hodgkin lymphoma. The specimen comprised peripheral blood mononuclear cells (PBMCs), sampled before the fourth cycle of nivolumab. V usage is TRBV7-3 and J usage is TRBJ2-1; no clear D gene. The CDR3 DNA follows: TGTGCCAGCAGCTTACAATTGGGTGAGCAGTTCTTC. This codes for CASSLQLGEQFF.